The 27 T cell receptor beta chains in this list originate from one sample, sequenced in a study of vaccination and CD4 T cells after COVID-19. Antigens for these TCRs are unknown. Treatment in this sample: roughly ten-day PBMC culture with coronavirus spike peptide pools or control peptides (ViraFEST assay). Unexposed donor CD4+ T cells predated the COVID-19 pandemic, collected 2011-2018. The Oncomine TCR Beta short-read assay was applied to DNA of cultured CD4+ T cells. Each CDR3 protein gets one entry after TCRdb re-called the PCR reads with MiXCR. The sample has 8,000 to 10,000 distinct CDR3 sequences, around 29% seen once; the top ten hold 39%. The source material was CD4+ T cells from blood, cultured in vitro. The origin of the receptors is a human donor in good health.

The gene calls are TRBV20-1 and TRBJ1-1; D perhaps matches TRBD1 (6 bases). Germline CDR1 is DFQATT and CDR2 is SNEGSKA (reference sequence). The CDR3 is 13 amino acids. V gave up 6 bases and J gave up 5 bases, with 16 bases separating them. The CDR3 nucleotides are TGCAGTGCAACACAGGGTTCGGGGACTGAAGCTTTCTTT. Translation: CSATQGSGTEAFF.

This chain connects TRBV27 to TRBJ2-7; 7 positions agree with TRBD2. The V and J ends lost 2 bases and 4 bases, in that order; junction bases with no gene match: 8. The V gene's germline CDR1 is MNHEY and CDR2 SMNVEV (reference sequence). This CDR3 spans 15 amino acids. CDR3 bases: TGTGCCAGCAGTTTAGATTGGGGGGGTGGGTACGAGCAGTACTTC. Amino acids: CASSLDWGGGYEQYF.

The chain is built from TRBV11-2 and TRBJ2-3, with 7 positions matching TRBD2. The J segment lost 3 bases and the V segment lost 2 bases, leaving 8 bases of the junction unmatched. CDR1 is SGHAT and CDR2 is FQNNGV in the germline V gene. The length of the CDR3 is 16 residues. The CDR3 nucleotides are TGTGCCAGCAGCTTATGGGAGGGAAGCTTGACAGATACGCAGTATTTT. The encoded protein is CASSLWEGSLTDTQYF.

This clonotype came up a few times. The chain links TRBV19 to TRBJ1-5; unclear D gene. The CDR3 totals 16 residues. Germline assignment: CDR1 LNHDA and CDR2 SQIVND (reference sequence). V was cut by 3 bases and J by 1 base, with 13 bases left in between. The DNA for the CDR3 is TGTGCCAGTAGTATCCACCAGGTCCCCAGCAATCAGCCCCAGCATTTT. This codes for CASSIHQVPSNQPQHF.

The chain employs TRBV9 and TRBJ2-7; 7 bases are shared with TRBD1. This CDR3 is 15 amino acids long. Germline loops: CDR1 SGDLS, CDR2 YYNGEE. The V gene end was trimmed by 3 bases and the J gene end by 5 bases; junction bases not matched to a gene: 11. In DNA, the CDR3 is TGTGCCAGCAGCGCCCATTTACAGGGGCTGGACGAGCAGTACTTC. It translates to CASSAHLQGLDEQYF.

This clonotype occurred a few times. The chain has TRBV6-1 and TRBJ2-6, with D perhaps matching TRBD1 or TRBD2 (5 bases each). Trimming stripped 7 bases from V and 0 bases from J, with 19 bases between. This CDR3 comprises 18 residues. Germline V gene sequence: CDR1 MNHNS, CDR2 SASEGT. CDR3 in DNA: TGTGCCAGCACCTCATCTCCGGGACGTCACTCTGGGGCCAACGTCCTGACTTTC. Translated, it gives CASTSSPGRHSGANVLTF.

The chain recombines TRBV11-3 with TRBJ1-6; D possibly corresponds to TRBD1 (5 bases). Germline lookup yields CDR1 SGHNT and CDR2 YENEEA. The CDR3 sequence is 18 residues long. Trimming pared 4 bases from V and 8 bases from J, leaving 24 bases between. In DNA, the CDR3 is TGTGCCAGCAGCTCCCTTTTAACTACACAGGCTACCGATTCACCCCTCCACTTT. Translation: CASSSLLTTQATDSPLHF.

This clonotype is judged medium-sized. This chain uses TRBV6-1 with TRBJ2-3, with 12 nucleotides matching TRBD2. V gave up 5 bases and J gave up 4 bases; unmatched junction bases: 10. The CDR3 has 17 amino acids. Germline assignment: CDR1 MNHNS and CDR2 SASEGT. This CDR3 reads CASSPSSLAGGPDTQYF. CDR3 DNA: TGTGCCAGCAGTCCATCCTCGCTAGCGGGGGGGCCAGATACGCAGTATTTT.

V is TRBV7-8 and J is TRBJ1-1; the match to TRBD1 covers 9 bases. The trim removed 3 bases at V and 7 bases at J, leaving 0 bases unmatched. Germline V gene sequence: CDR1 SGHVS, CDR2 FQNEAQ. The CDR3 runs to 12 residues. CDR3 bases: TGTGCCAGCAGCTTGGACAGGGGTGAAGCTTTCTTT. It encodes CASSLDRGEAFF.

This clonotype was observed once. The J gene is TRBJ2-1, the V gene TRBV5-1; 8 bases map to TRBD2. The CDR3 consists of 15 residues. Germline V gives CDR1 SGHRS, CDR2 YFSETQ. V shed 2 bases and J 4 bases; nucleotides not matched to a gene: 5. CDR3 sequence: CASSLDSGAYNEQFF. CDR3 bases: TGCGCCAGCAGCTTAGATAGCGGGGCTTACAATGAGCAGTTCTTC.

This clonotype has only a few counts. The chain carries TRBV27 and TRBJ1-5, with 7 nucleotides matching TRBD1. J gave up 7 bases and V 5 bases, and 8 bases lay outside the gene matches. From germline, CDR1 is MNHEY and CDR2 SMNVEV (reference sequence). The CDR3 consists of 14 residues. Here the CDR3 reads CASSPNRGEQPQHF. The CDR3 DNA is TGTGCCAGCAGTCCTAACAGGGGAGAACAGCCCCAGCATTTT.

This clonotype has a handful of counts. V is TRBV7-2 and J is TRBJ2-5; D gene uncertain. Deletions cut 2 bases from V and 2 bases from J, with 9 bases between. The CDR3 has 14 amino acids. Germline values: CDR1 SGHTA, CDR2 FQGNSA. This CDR3 reads CASSLSYAQETQYF. The CDR3 DNA reads as TGTGCCAGCAGCTTATCTTACGCACAAGAGACCCAGTACTTC.

The chain is built from TRBV5-1 and TRBJ2-1; TRBD2 matches at 14 bases. Trimming at V came to 0 bases and at J to 0 bases, leaving 8 bases not matched to a gene. The CDR3 covers 20 residues. Germline loops: CDR1 SGHRS, CDR2 YFSETQ. CDR3 region: CASSLAGTSGGPSSYNEQFF. CDR3 nucleotides: TGCGCCAGCAGCTTGGCCGGGACTAGCGGGGGCCCGAGCTCCTACAATGAGCAGTTCTTC.

The chain carries TRBV12-2 and TRBJ1-2; whether TRBD1, the table's D call, matches the DNA was not checked. TRBV12-2 is a pseudogene. The CDR3 has 15 residues. DNA for the CDR3: TGTGCAAGTCGCGGAGCCCCGACAGGGTATAATGGCTACACCTTC. This translates into CASRGAPTGYNGYTF.

This chain joins TRBV10-3 and TRBJ1-1; D gene unclear. Trimming left V 6 bases short and J 3 bases short, with 11 bases between. The germline V gene has CDR1 ENHRY and CDR2 SYGVKD. This CDR3 is 13 amino acids long. CDR3: CAISAVRDTEAFF. The CDR3 DNA sequence: TGTGCCATCAGCGCGGTAAGGGACACTGAAGCTTTCTTT.

V gene TRBV10-1 combines with J gene TRBJ2-2; D not resolved. CDR3 length: 13 amino acids. Trimming left V 5 bases short and J 3 bases short, with 7 bases between. Germline V lookup: CDR1 WNHNN, CDR2 SYGVQD (reference sequence). The CDR3 bases are TGCGCCAGCAGTCTACAAGACACCGGGGAGCTGTTTTTT. It encodes CASSLQDTGELFF.

This clonotype was found a few times. V is TRBV6-2 or TRBV6-3 and J is TRBJ1-2, with D unresolved. The CDR3 contains 12 residues. V lost 7 bases and J lost 3, with 9 bases in between. Germline assignment: CDR1 MNHEY and CDR2 SVGEGT. The CDR3 DNA reads TGTGCCAGCACGGGAGAAGACTATGGCTACACCTTC. Protein: CASTGEDYGYTF.

This clonotype came up a few times. The chain has TRBV7-3 and TRBJ2-2; 8 bases are shared with TRBD2. Germline V gene data show CDR1 as SGHTA and CDR2 as FQGTGA. The CDR3 sequence is 14 residues long. After removal of 5 bases from V and 5 bases from J, the junction contained 4 bases not matched to a gene. The CDR3 DNA sequence: TGTGCCAGCAGCCGGGGGGGCGATACCGGGGAGCTGTTTTTT. Its protein product is CASSRGGDTGELFF.

The CDR3 coding sequence is TGTGCCAGCAGCCAAGACAGGGTGGCTTTCTTT. This encodes CASSQDRVAFF. The chain carries TRBV3-1 and TRBJ1-1; D might be TRBD1 (5 bases). CDR1 and CDR2 (germline): LGHDT, YNNKEL (reference sequence). The CDR3 covers 11 residues. V lost 0 bases and J 11 bases, leaving 7 bases between the germline ends.

CDR3 residues: CASRWRGGGETQYF. The CDR3 DNA sequence: TGTGCCAGCAGGTGGCGGGGAGGCGGAGAGACCCAGTACTTC. The chain recombines TRBV5-6 with TRBJ2-5, with a tentative D call TRBD2 (6 bases). Trimming pared 5 bases from V and 4 bases from J, leaving 15 bases between. Germline CDR1 reads SGHDT; CDR2 reads YYEEEE. This CDR3 has 14 amino acids.

This chain links TRBV30 with TRBJ2-3; D possibly corresponds to TRBD1 (6 bases). The CDR3 loop spans 13 amino acids. Trimming took 2 bases from V and 4 from J, leaving 10 bases between them. Germline CDR1 reads GTSNPN; CDR2 reads SVGIG (reference sequence). DNA for the CDR3: TGTGCCTGGAGTCCACAGGGCCCAGATACGCAGTATTTT. This sequence encodes CAWSPQGPDTQYF. Full variable domain (outside the CDR3, taken from reference TRBV30 and TRBJ2-3): SQTIHQWPATLVQPVGSPLSLECTVEGTSNPNLYWYRQAAGRGLQLLFYSVGIGQISSEVPQNLSASRPQDRQFILSSKKLLLSDSGFYLCAWSPQGPDTQYFGPGTRLTVL.

This clonotype was counted between two and nine times. This sequence joins TRBV6-1 and TRBJ2-7, with 10 nucleotides matching TRBD1. The CDR3 is made up of 12 amino acids. The V segment lost 7 bases and the J segment 4 bases; nucleotides outside the gene matches: 1. In germline, CDR1 is MNHNS, CDR2 SASEGT. Here the CDR3 DNA reads TGTGCCAGCAAGGACAGGGGGTACGAGCAGTACTTC. Residues: CASKDRGYEQYF.

This clonotype was recorded a few times. V is TRBV19 and J is TRBJ1-1; tentatively, D is TRBD1 (5 bases). This CDR3 has 17 amino acids. Germline loops: CDR1 LNHDA, CDR2 SQIVND (reference sequence). Trimming removed 3 bases at V and 6 bases at J, with 23 bases between. CDR3 sequence: CASSIGMVGGRGAEAFF. CDR3 coding DNA: TGTGCCAGTAGTATTGGAATGGTGGGGGGACGGGGAGCTGAAGCTTTCTTT.

This rearrangement joins TRBV5-1 to TRBJ1-1; D remains unclear. Deletions cut 4 bases from V and 1 base from J, with 11 bases between. The CDR3 has 14 residues. Germline V gene sequence: CDR1 SGHRS, CDR2 YFSETQ. The CDR3 coding sequence is TGCGCCAGCAGCACACAAGTGGGGAACACTGAAGCTTTCTTT. This translates into CASSTQVGNTEAFF. Complete variable domain (other parts from reference TRBV5-1 and TRBJ1-1): KAGVTQTPRYLIKTRGQQVTLSCSPISGHRSVSWYQQTPGQGLQFLFEYFSETQRNKGNFPGRFSGRQFSNSRSEMNVSTLELGDSALYLCASSTQVGNTEAFFGQGTRLTVV.

This chain joins TRBV28 and TRBJ2-3; D perhaps matches TRBD2 (6 bases). This CDR3 is 14 amino acids long. With 3 bases removed from V and 2 bases from J, the gap between germline ends came to 9 bases. Per the germline V gene, CDR1 is MDHEN and CDR2 is SYDVKM. The CDR3 loop reads CASSLGGNTDTQYF. The CDR3 bases are TGTGCCAGCAGTTTGGGGGGAAACACAGATACGCAGTATTTT.

This clonotype has a single count. The rearrangement joins TRBV9 to TRBJ1-1; D is unresolved. Germline assignment: CDR1 SGDLS and CDR2 YYNGEE. V was clipped by 0 bases and J by 1 base, with 7 bases between them. This CDR3 region has 14 residues. This chain's CDR3 is CASSVDAANTEAFF. CDR3 coding DNA: TGTGCCAGCAGCGTAGACGCGGCGAACACTGAAGCTTTCTTT.

The chain couples TRBV27 to TRBJ2-3; D gene uncertain. V lost 5 bases to trimming and J lost 0 bases, with 12 bases between them. There are 15 residues in the CDR3. CDR1 is MNHEY, CDR2 SMNVEV, per germline (reference sequence). CDR3 DNA sequence: TGTGCCAGCAGTCCAACGGGTTCCAGCACAGATACGCAGTATTTT. Translation: CASSPTGSSTDTQYF.